A selection of T cell receptor beta chains follows, all from one sample in a study of beta chain features in type 1 diabetes. Some clones are missing from TCRdb's copy, which holds only in-frame ones; the method was immunoSEQ multiplex PCR. The sample has about 340,000 clones, 8% seen once. Sequenced input: central memory CD4+ T cells from blood. The receptor set was obtained from a woman younger than 35 in good health. Both conserved end residues are part of each CDR3. The D gene is left open where the match is weak. Only some rows state a clone size, as once, few, many or a class for expanded clones.

abundance,d_gene,v_gene,j_gene,CDR3nt,CDR3aa
NA,TRBD2,TRBV18,TRBJ2-2,TGTGCCAGCTCACCAAGACTTGGGACTAACCCCACCGGGGAGCTGTTTTTT,CASSPRLGTNPTGELFF
NA,NA,TRBV28,TRBJ2-7,TGTGCCAGCAACAAGGCTAGGTACGAGCAGTACTTC,CASNKARYEQYF
NA,TRBD1,TRBV7-2,TRBJ2-3,TGTGCCAGCAGCCCCGGGACAGGGGCCGCGTCGCCGTATTTT,CASSPGTGAASPYF
NA,NA,TRBV9,TRBJ2-1,TGTGCCAGCAGCGCAAAGGGCCCGAAGCCGTTCTTC,CASSAKGPKPFF
many,NA,TRBV2,TRBJ2-2,TGTGCCAGCAGTGAAAGTGCTCCCGGGGAGCTGTTTTTT,CASSESAPGELFF
NA,NA,TRBV6-5,TRBJ1-3,TGTGCCAGCACTCAAAGTGGATCTGGAAACACCATATATTTT,CASTQSGSGNTIYF
NA,NA,TRBV27,TRBJ1-2,TGTGCCAGCAGCAGAAAACAGGATTACTATGGCTACACCTTC,CASSRKQDYYGYTF
NA,TRBD2,TRBV6-1,TRBJ2-7,TGTGCCAGCAGTGACGAACTAGCGGGACTAACTCCCTACGAGCAGTACTTC,CASSDELAGLTPYEQYF
few,NA,TRBV12-5,TRBJ1-2,TGTGCTAGTGGTTTGGTACCGGACGGAGCCAAATATGGCTACACCTTC,CASGLVPDGAKYGYTF
NA,NA,TRBV5-4,TRBJ1-2,TGTGCCAGCAGCTTCCCGGGTAACTATGGCTACACCTTC,CASSFPGNYGYTF
NA,NA,TRBV11-2,TRBJ2-2,TGTGCCAGCAGCTTCGGAGGGACCGACACCGGGGAGCTGTTTTTT,CASSFGGTDTGELFF
few,NA,TRBV6-1,TRBJ1-5,TGTGCCAGCAGTGAAAGGGATCAGCCCCAGCATTTT,CASSERDQPQHF
NA,NA,TRBV11-2,TRBJ2-2,TGTGCCAGCAGCAGGTCGTCCCCCGGGGAGCTGTTTTTT,CASSRSSPGELFF
few,NA,TRBV10-2,TRBJ1-5,TGCGCCAGCGGGCGGGACACGATGGGGAATCAGCCCCAGCATTTT,CASGRDTMGNQPQHF
NA,NA,TRBV15,TRBJ1-5,TGTGCCACCAGCCGAAGAAGGGTCGGGAATCAGCCCCAGCATTTT,CATSRRRVGNQPQHF
NA,NA,TRBV21-1,TRBJ2-1,TGTGCCAGCAGCAAAAAAAGTCCCGAATCAGACCAGGACTGTCCTTTGTTCTTC,CASSKKSPESDQDCPLFF
few,NA,TRBV10-3,TRBJ1-3,TGTGCCATCGGCCCAGGGCCACTCTCTGGAAACACCATATATTTT,CAIGPGPLSGNTIYF
many,NA,TRBV20-1,TRBJ2-5,TGCAGTGCGCGATTGGATCAGACCCAGTACTTC,CSARLDQTQYF
NA,TRBD1,TRBV2,TRBJ2-3,TGTGCCAGCAGCCCACAGGGGTTGGAAACAGATACGCAGTATTTT,CASSPQGLETDTQYF
NA,NA,TRBV5-6,TRBJ2-7,TGTGCCAGCAGCTTCTCTTGGAGGGGGGAGCAGTACTTC,CASSFSWRGEQYF
few,NA,TRBV6-5,TRBJ1-5,TGTGCCAGCAGTTACTCGGCCGTATCTGGGCCCCAGCATTTT,CASSYSAVSGPQHF
NA,NA,TRBV27,TRBJ2-1,TGTGCCAGCAGTTTCCGACAATACAATGAGCAGTTCTTC,CASSFRQYNEQFF
NA,TRBD1,TRBV5-6,TRBJ1-1,TGTGCCAGCAGCTTGGCCGGGACAGGGATGAGGACTGAAGCTTTCTTT,CASSLAGTGMRTEAFF
few,TRBD1,TRBV9,TRBJ2-3,TGTGCCAGCAGCCCGCGGGGACAGGCTAGGACAGATACGCAGTATTTT,CASSPRGQARTDTQYF
NA,TRBD1,TRBV4-2,TRBJ2-7,TGTGCCAGCAGCCAGCCGGGACAGGGGAACTACGAGCAGTACTTC,CASSQPGQGNYEQYF
NA,TRBD1,TRBV11-1,TRBJ2-7,TGTGCCAGCAGCATCGACAGGGGCGGAGAGCAGTACTTC,CASSIDRGGEQYF
NA,TRBD1,TRBV7-9,TRBJ1-1,TGTGCCAGCAGCCCGAGACAGGGGCAAAGCACTGAAGCTTTCTTT,CASSPRQGQSTEAFF
few,TRBD2,TRBV28,TRBJ2-1,TGTGCCAGCAGTTTATCCGCTAGCGGACAGTTCTTC,CASSLSASGQFF
many,TRBD2,TRBV9,TRBJ2-7,TGTGCCAGCAGCGATCTCCAGGACAGTCAAGCGGGAGATCAGGCCTACGAGCAGTACTTC,CASSDLQDSQAGDQAYEQYF
NA,NA,TRBV20-1,TRBJ1-1,TGCAGTGCTCCGGACATAGAAGCTTTCTTT,CSAPDIEAFF
NA,NA,TRBV27,TRBJ1-4,TGTGCCAGCAGACACAGGGCCGTAGCAGCTTCAACTAATGAAAAACTGTTTTTT,CASRHRAVAASTNEKLFF
many,NA,TRBV7-2,TRBJ1-5,TGTGCCAGCAGCTTAGGTACATACCCCAATCAGCCCCAGCATTTT,CASSLGTYPNQPQHF
few,TRBD1,TRBV5-4,TRBJ2-3,TGTGCCAGCAGAGCAATACAGGGGGCACCGCCAGATACGCAGTATTTT,CASRAIQGAPPDTQYF
many,TRBD2,TRBV6-6,TRBJ2-3,TGTGCCAGCTTACCAGCGGGAGCGACAGATACGCAGTATTTT,CASLPAGATDTQYF
NA,NA,TRBV28,TRBJ1-2,TGTGCCAGCAGTTTTCGGGTGTACTACTATGGCTACACCTTC,CASSFRVYYYGYTF
NA,NA,TRBV25-1,TRBJ2-5,TGTGCCAGCAGCGCCGGAGGGTTTCGTATCCAGGAGACCCAGTACTTC,CASSAGGFRIQETQYF
NA,NA,TRBV9,TRBJ2-2,TGTGCCAGCAGCGTAGCTCTTGGACAGCCTACCGGGGAGCTGTTTTTT,CASSVALGQPTGELFF
few,NA,TRBV28,TRBJ2-6,TGTGCCAGCAGCTCTTGGGGGACTGGGGCCAACGTCCTGACTTTC,CASSSWGTGANVLTF
few,NA,TRBV7-9,TRBJ1-3,TGTGCCAGCAGCTTAGAAAGGGGGTCTGGAAACACCATATATTTT,CASSLERGSGNTIYF
once,NA,TRBV27,TRBJ2-2,TGTGCCAGCAGATCCCAAGCATCCGGCGGGGAGCTGTTTTTT,CASRSQASGGELFF
few,NA,TRBV20-1,TRBJ2-4,TGCAGTGTTAAGTGGTGGGACATTCAGTACTTC,CSVKWWDIQYF
few,NA,TRBV5-1,TRBJ2-1,TGCGCCAGCAGATTGGTGAATGAGCAGTTCTTC,CASRLVNEQFF
NA,NA,TRBV5-1,TRBJ1-1,TGCGCCAGCAGCTTGATCCTCCGCAGGGCAGACACTGAAGCTTTCTTT,CASSLILRRADTEAFF
few,NA,TRBV4-2,TRBJ1-4,TGTGCCAGCAGCCAAGGCGGGGAAACTAATGAAAAACTGTTTTTT,CASSQGGETNEKLFF
NA,TRBD2,TRBV6-5,TRBJ2-3,TGTGCCAGCATGCGCGGGAGAGGTACAGATACGCAGTATTTT,CASMRGRGTDTQYF
many,NA,TRBV7-9,TRBJ2-2,TGTGCCAGCAGCTTCCAATCCGGGGAGCTGTTTTTT,CASSFQSGELFF
NA,NA,TRBV13,TRBJ2-5,TGTGCCAGCAGTTATTTTGCAGGGAAGGGGACCCAGTACTTC,CASSYFAGKGTQYF
few,NA,TRBV2,TRBJ2-1,TGTGCCAGCAGCAAGGACATCGAGCAGTTCTTC,CASSKDIEQFF
few,NA,TRBV6-5,TRBJ2-6,TGTGCCAGCAGTCAGGGTTCTGGGGCCAACGTCCTGACTTTC,CASSQGSGANVLTF
NA,NA,TRBV7-9,TRBJ2-3,TGTGCCAGCAGCTTCCAACAGGGAACAGATACGCAGTATTTT,CASSFQQGTDTQYF
NA,NA,TRBV11-1,TRBJ1-1,TGTGCCAGCAGCTTAGGGTCGAGGACACAGAACACTGAAGCTTTCTTT,CASSLGSRTQNTEAFF
NA,NA,TRBV29-1,TRBJ2-5,TGCAGCGTTGAAGACCGGGACACCCAAGAGACCCAGTACTTC,CSVEDRDTQETQYF
NA,NA,TRBV5-4,TRBJ2-7,TGTGCCAGCAGCTTAGACAACTCCTACGAGCAGTACTTC,CASSLDNSYEQYF
NA,NA,TRBV2,TRBJ2-5,TGTGCCAGCAAGGCCAGGGAATGCCAAGAGACCCAGTACTTC,CASKARECQETQYF
NA,TRBD2,TRBV5-4,TRBJ2-5,TGTGCCAGCAGCTTGGGGGGACTAGCGCAAGAGACCCAGTACTTC,CASSLGGLAQETQYF